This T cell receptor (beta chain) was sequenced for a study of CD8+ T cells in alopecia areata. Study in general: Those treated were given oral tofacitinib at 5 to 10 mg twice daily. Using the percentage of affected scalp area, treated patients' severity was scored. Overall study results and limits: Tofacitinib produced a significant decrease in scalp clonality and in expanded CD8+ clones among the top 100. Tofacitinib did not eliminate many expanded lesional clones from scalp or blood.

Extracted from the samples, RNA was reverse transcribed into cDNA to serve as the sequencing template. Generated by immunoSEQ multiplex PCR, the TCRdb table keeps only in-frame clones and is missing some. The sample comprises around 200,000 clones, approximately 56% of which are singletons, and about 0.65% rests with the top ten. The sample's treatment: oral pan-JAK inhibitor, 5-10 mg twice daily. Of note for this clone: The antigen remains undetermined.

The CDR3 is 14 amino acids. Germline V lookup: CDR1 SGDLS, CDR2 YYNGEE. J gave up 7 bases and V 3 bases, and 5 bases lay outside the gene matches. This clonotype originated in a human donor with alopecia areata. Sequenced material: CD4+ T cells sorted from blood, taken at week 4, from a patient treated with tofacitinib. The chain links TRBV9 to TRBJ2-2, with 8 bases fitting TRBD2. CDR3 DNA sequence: TGTGCCAGCAGCGGGGGACTAGTAGACGGGGAGCTGTTTTTT. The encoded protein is CASSGGLVDGELFF.